The next 10 T cell receptor beta chains were all read from a single sample in a study of identical twins. TCRdb itself ran the 5' RACE reads through MiXCR, one entry per CDR3 protein. There are 400,000 to 650,000 distinct CDR3 sequences in the sample; 20% to 25% occur only once, and approximately 0.95% lies in the top ten. This sample was shared with a second study, whose subject was T cells expressing NK-cell markers.

The specimen sequenced was CD4+ T cells sorted from blood. These receptors came from a woman younger than 30 in good health.

This clonotype was seen only a few times. The gene calls are TRBV10-3 and TRBJ1-1; TRBD1 aligns across 8 bases. V trimming: 4 bases; J trimming: 1 base; junction bases outside the gene matches: 2. Germline V CDR1 and CDR2: ENHRY, SYGVKD. This CDR3 has 14 amino acids. CDR3 region: CAISVGQGNTEAFF. DNA for the CDR3: TGTGCCATCAGTGTTGGACAGGGGAACACTGAAGCTTTCTTT.

This clonotype showed up just a few times. The chain carries TRBV12-3 or TRBV12-4 and TRBJ2-2, with D unclear. This CDR3 contains 11 residues. V was pared by 11 bases and J by 2 bases, with 6 bases between. The CDR3, as DNA: TGTGCCGGGTCTAACACCGGGGAGCTGTTTTTT. It translates to CAGSNTGELFF.

This clonotype has a count of ten or more. CDR3 sequence: CASSWDRGRDTQYF. The CDR3 DNA reads as TGTGCCAGCAGCTGGGACAGGGGGCGGGATACGCAGTATTTT. The chain recombines TRBV5-6 with TRBJ2-3; 12 nucleotides line up with TRBD1. Germline CDR1 reads SGHDT; CDR2 reads YYEEEE. V gave up 3 bases and J gave up 6 bases; unmatched junction bases: 2. The CDR3 extends over 14 amino acids.

This rearrangement joins TRBV10-2 to TRBJ2-1; 9 bases agree with TRBD2. V shed 8 bases, J shed 8 bases, and the junction held 10 bases outside the gene matches. The length of the CDR3 is 14 residues. Germline V gene lookup returns CDR1 WSHSY and CDR2 SAAADI. CDR3 amino acids: CASLRGLAVDEQFF. CDR3 DNA sequence: TGCGCCAGCTTGAGGGGACTAGCTGTCGATGAGCAGTTCTTC.

The V and J genes are TRBV9 and TRBJ2-1, with 9 bases identical to TRBD1. J lost 10 bases, V lost 4 bases, and 12 bases had no gene match. The CDR3 is 15 residues long. Per the germline V gene, CDR1 is SGDLS and CDR2 is YYNGEE. DNA for the CDR3: TGTGCCAGCAGCCTGACGGGACAGGGAACTGCGGAGCAGTTCTTC. This translates into CASSLTGQGTAEQFF.

This clonotype was recorded a few times. CDR3 DNA: TGTGCCAGCAGCCCTCATAGCGGGGGACCCGGGGGCAATGAGCAGTTCTTC. Translated: CASSPHSGGPGGNEQFF. The gene calls are TRBV9 and TRBJ2-1; 9 bases are a match to TRBD2. The trim removed 4 bases at V and 6 bases at J, leaving 14 bases unmatched. The CDR3 has 17 amino acids. Germline V CDR1 and CDR2: SGDLS, YYNGEE.

The CDR3 region is CASSLGPREKLFF. CDR3 nucleotides: TGTGCCAGCAGCTTAGGGCCTCGGGAAAAACTGTTTTTT. This rearrangement joins TRBV7-8 to TRBJ1-4; D is undetermined. Per the germline V gene, CDR1 is SGHVS and CDR2 is FQNEAQ. The CDR3 sequence is 13 residues long. The V end was cut by 1 base, the J end by 8 bases, with 8 bases between.

This clonotype was detected only a few times. The rearrangement links TRBV20-1 to TRBJ2-7; no clear D. CDR3 length equals 11 residues. V gave up 3 bases and J gave up 2 bases, with 5 bases separating them. The V gene's germline CDR1 is DFQATT and CDR2 SNEGSKA (reference sequence). CDR3 in DNA: TGCAGTGCTAGCACACCCTACGAGCAGTACTTC. Translation gives CSASTPYEQYF.

This clonotype came up a few times. The chain uses TRBV6-5 and TRBJ2-1, with unresolved D. Per the germline V gene, CDR1 is MNHEY and CDR2 is SVGAGI. V was clipped by 4 bases and J by 7 bases, with 26 bases between them. CDR3 length: 18 residues. As DNA, the CDR3 is TGTGCCAGCAGTTCCCAGCCCAGAGCGTCCCGCGGTGGGAATGAGCAGTTCTTC. Translating gives CASSSQPRASRGGNEQFF.

This chain links TRBV12-3 or TRBV12-4 with TRBJ2-2; TRBD2 might be the D (6 bases). CDR3 length equals 15 residues. Trimming removed 5 bases at V and 7 bases at J, with 17 bases between. The CDR3 is CASSHQDRGYGELFF. CDR3 nucleotides: TGTGCCAGCAGTCACCAGGATCGGGGGTACGGGGAGCTGTTTTTT.